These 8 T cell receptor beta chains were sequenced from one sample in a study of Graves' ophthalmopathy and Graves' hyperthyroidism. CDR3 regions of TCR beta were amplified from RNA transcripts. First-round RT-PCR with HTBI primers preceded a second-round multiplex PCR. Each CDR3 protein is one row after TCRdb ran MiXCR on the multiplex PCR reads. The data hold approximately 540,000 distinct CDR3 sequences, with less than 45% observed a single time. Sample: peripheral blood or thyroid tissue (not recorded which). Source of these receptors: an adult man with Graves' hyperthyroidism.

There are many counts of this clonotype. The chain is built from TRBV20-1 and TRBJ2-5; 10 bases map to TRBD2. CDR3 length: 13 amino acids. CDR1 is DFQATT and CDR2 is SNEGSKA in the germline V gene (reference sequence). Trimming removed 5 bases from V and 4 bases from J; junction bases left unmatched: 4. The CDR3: CSASSGSGETQYF. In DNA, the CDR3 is TGCAGTGCTTCTAGCGGGAGTGGAGAGACCCAGTACTTC.

The CDR3 region is CATSDTGTNYGYTF. CDR3 DNA sequence: TGTGCCACCAGTGATACCGGGACGAACTATGGCTACACCTTC. This sequence joins TRBV24-1 and TRBJ1-2; a possible D gene is TRBD1 (5 bases). There are 14 residues in the CDR3. In germline, CDR1 is KGHDR, CDR2 SFDVKD. V lost 3 bases and J lost 2, with 9 bases in between.

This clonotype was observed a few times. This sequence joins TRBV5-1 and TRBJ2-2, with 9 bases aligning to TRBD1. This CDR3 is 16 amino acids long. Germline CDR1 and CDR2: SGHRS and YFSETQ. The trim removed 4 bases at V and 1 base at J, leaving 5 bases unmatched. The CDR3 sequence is CASSRTGAGNTGELFF. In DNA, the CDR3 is TGCGCCAGCAGCCGGACAGGGGCGGGGAACACCGGGGAGCTGTTTTTT.

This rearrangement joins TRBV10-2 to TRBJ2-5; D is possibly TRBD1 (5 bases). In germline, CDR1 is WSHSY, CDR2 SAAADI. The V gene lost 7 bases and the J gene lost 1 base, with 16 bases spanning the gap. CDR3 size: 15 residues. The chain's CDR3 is CASKDGDSTQETQYF. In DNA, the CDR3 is TGCGCCAGCAAGGATGGAGACAGCACCCAAGAGACCCAGTACTTC.

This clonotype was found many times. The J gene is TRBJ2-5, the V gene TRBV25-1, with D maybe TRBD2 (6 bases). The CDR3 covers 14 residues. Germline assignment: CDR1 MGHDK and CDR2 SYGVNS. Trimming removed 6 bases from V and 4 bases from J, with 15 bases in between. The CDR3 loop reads CASSVFRESETQYF. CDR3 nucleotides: TGTGCCAGCAGCGTATTTCGGGAGTCAGAGACCCAGTACTTC.

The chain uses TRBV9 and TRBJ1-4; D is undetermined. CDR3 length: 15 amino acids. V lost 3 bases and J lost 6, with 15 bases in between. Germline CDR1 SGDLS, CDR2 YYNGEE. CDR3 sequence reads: CASSALGVEDEKLFF. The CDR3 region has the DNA TGTGCCAGCAGCGCCCTTGGGGTTGAGGATGAAAAACTGTTTTTT.

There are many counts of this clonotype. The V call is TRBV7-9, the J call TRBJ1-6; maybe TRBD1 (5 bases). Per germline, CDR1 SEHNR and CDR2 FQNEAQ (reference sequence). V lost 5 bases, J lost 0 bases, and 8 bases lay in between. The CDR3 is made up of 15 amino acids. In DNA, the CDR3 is TGTGCCAGCAGCGGGGCCAGCTCCTATAATTCACCCCTCCACTTT. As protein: CASSGASSYNSPLHF.

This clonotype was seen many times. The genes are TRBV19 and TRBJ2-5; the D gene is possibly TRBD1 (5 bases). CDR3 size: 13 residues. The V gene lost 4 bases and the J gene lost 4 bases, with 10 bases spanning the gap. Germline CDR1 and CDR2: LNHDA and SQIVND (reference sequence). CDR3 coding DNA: TGTGCCAGTAGTACGACAGTTTCAGAGACCCAGTACTTC. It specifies CASSTTVSETQYF.